The 20 T cell receptor beta chains below were found in one sample sequenced in a study of cytomegalovirus exposure and HLA in healthy donors. TCRdb's table, derived via immunoSEQ multiplex PCR, lists solely in-frame clones and lacks some. The table includes roughly 150,000 clones, around 90% detected once. Sequencing was performed on PBMCs. Receptor source: a man younger than 35 in good health and CMV-seronegative.

This chain links TRBV6-1 with TRBJ2-5; TRBD1 agrees at 7 bases. Unmatched junction bases numbered 2, after V lost 0 bases and J lost 1 base. The CDR3 contains 15 residues. CDR1 MNHNS and CDR2 SASEGT come from the germline V gene. CDR3 protein: CASSEARQGQETQYF. The DNA of the CDR3 is TGTGCCAGCAGTGAAGCGAGACAGGGCCAAGAGACCCAGTACTTC.

The chain carries TRBV29-1 and TRBJ2-7; TRBD1 aligns across 8 bases. In germline, CDR1 is SQVTM, CDR2 ANQGSEA. Trimming cost V 3 bases and J 6 bases; bases outside gene matches: 10. This CDR3 has 14 residues. The CDR3 here is CSVDVQGTGGEQYF. The CDR3 nucleotides are TGCAGCGTTGATGTGCAGGGGACAGGCGGCGAGCAGTACTTC.

The CDR3 DNA is TGTGCCAGCAGCTTAGGCCAACTTGGCTACACCTTC. Protein product: CASSLGQLGYTF. The gene calls are TRBV11-2 and TRBJ1-2; D uncertain. V was cut by 1 base and J by 7 bases, with 7 bases left in between. Germline values: CDR1 SGHAT, CDR2 FQNNGV. This CDR3 has 12 amino acids.

This clone was counted a few times. The rearrangement links TRBV27 to TRBJ1-2; no reliable D call. The CDR3 has 13 amino acids. V shed 2 bases and J shed 7 bases, with 11 bases lying between them. CDR1 and CDR2 (germline): MNHEY, SMNVEV (reference sequence). This CDR3 reads CASSLGSGSGYTF. The CDR3 DNA reads TGTGCCAGCAGTTTAGGTAGCGGTAGTGGCTACACCTTC.

The chain has TRBV19 and TRBJ1-5, with 7 bases matching TRBD1. The CDR3 has 15 amino acids. V dropped 10 bases and J dropped 5; count of bases not matched to a gene: 14. The germline V gene has CDR1 LNHDA and CDR2 SQIVND (reference sequence). The CDR3 nucleotides read TGTGCCACCGACTCCACCGACAGGGTATATCAGCCCCAGCATTTT. This translates into CATDSTDRVYQPQHF.

The V and J genes are TRBV18 and TRBJ2-1; 9 bases match TRBD2. The CDR3 loop spans 15 amino acids. Trimming at V came to 3 bases and at J to 5 bases, leaving 5 bases not matched to a gene. CDR1 and CDR2 from the germline V gene are KGHSH and LQKENI. CDR3 region: CASSPSGSLDNEQFF. Here the CDR3 DNA reads TGTGCCAGCTCACCTAGCGGGAGTTTGGACAATGAGCAGTTCTTC.

Only a few counts were recorded for this clone. The chain has TRBV5-6 and TRBJ1-6; 7 bases map to TRBD1. The CDR3 spans 15 residues. With 1 base clipped from V and 7 bases from J, the junction kept 5 bases outside the gene matches. Germline values: CDR1 SGHDT, CDR2 YYEEEE. The CDR3 DNA reads TGTGCCAGCAGCTTGCTCCGACAGGGAAATTCACCCCTCCACTTT. It encodes CASSLLRQGNSPLHF.

This chain uses TRBV5-1 with TRBJ2-3; TRBD1 might be the D (6 bases). The germline V gene encodes CDR1 SGHRS and CDR2 YFSETQ. There are 16 residues in the CDR3. V was shortened by 0 bases and J by 2 bases, with 13 bases between the two germline ends. The CDR3 region is CASSLGPDSLTDTQYF. The CDR3, as DNA: TGCGCCAGCAGCTTGGGCCCGGACAGCCTCACAGATACGCAGTATTTT.

In its sample, this clone was seen a few times. The V gene is TRBV18, the J gene TRBJ1-5; no firm D call. Between the trimmed V and J ends, which lost 3 bases and 5 bases, there was a span of 8 bases. The CDR3 is 13 amino acids. Looked up from germline, CDR1 is KGHSH and CDR2 is LQKENI. The CDR3 is CASSPTQDQPQHF. DNA for the CDR3: TGTGCCAGCTCACCCACACAAGATCAGCCCCAGCATTTT.

The chain's CDR3 is CASSIVRSTEAFF. Here the CDR3 DNA reads TGTGCCAGTAGTATAGTTAGGAGCACTGAAGCTTTCTTT. V usage is TRBV19 and J usage is TRBJ1-1; D is unclear. CDR3 length: 13 amino acids. From germline, CDR1 is LNHDA and CDR2 SQIVND (reference sequence). V was trimmed by 1 base and J by 4 bases, leaving 7 bases between them.

This chain connects TRBV5-1 to TRBJ2-7; 9 positions match TRBD2. The CDR3 is 14 amino acids. V shed 2 bases and J 4 bases; nucleotides not matched to a gene: 4. CDR1 is SGHRS and CDR2 is YFSETQ in the germline V gene. In DNA, the CDR3 is TGCGCCAGCAGCTTTGCTAGCGGGGTATACGAGCAGTACTTC. Protein product: CASSFASGVYEQYF.

This clone was detected only once. The chain recombines TRBV25-1 with TRBJ2-1; TRBD2 agrees at 9 bases. The V gene's germline CDR1 is MGHDK and CDR2 SYGVNS. The CDR3 length is 14 residues. V lost 5 bases to trimming and J lost 10 bases; unmatched junction nucleotides: 9. The CDR3 here is CASSPYYSGGEQFF. CDR3 coding DNA: TGTGCCAGCAGTCCCTACTATAGCGGGGGAGAGCAGTTCTTC.

V gene TRBV30 combines with J gene TRBJ2-3; tentative D call: TRBD2 (7 bases). Trimming cost V 3 bases and J 1 base, with 11 bases left between them. From germline, CDR1 is GTSNPN and CDR2 SVGIG (reference sequence). The CDR3 sequence is 14 residues long. CDR3 in amino acids: CAWRKGGGTDTQYF. CDR3 nucleotides: TGTGCCTGGAGAAAGGGGGGGGGCACAGATACGCAGTATTTT.

The chain has TRBV10-1 and TRBJ1-2; possibly TRBD1 for D (6 bases). Germline loops: CDR1 WNHNN, CDR2 SYGVQD (reference sequence). Trimming cost V 2 bases and J 8 bases, with 12 bases left between them. This CDR3 contains 13 residues. CDR3 bases: TGCGCCAGCAGTGAGCCGGGACAACAGGGCTACACCTTC. Protein product: CASSEPGQQGYTF.

This chain joins TRBV18 and TRBJ2-7; the match to TRBD2 covers 12 bases. Trimming at V came to 6 bases and at J to 6 bases, leaving 6 bases not matched to a gene. Germline V gives CDR1 KGHSH, CDR2 LQKENI. The CDR3 totals 14 residues. The CDR3 is CASSPLAGGPEQYV. CDR3 coding DNA: TGTGCCAGCTCTCCCCTAGCGGGGGGGCCCGAGCAGTACGTC.

The V gene is TRBV19, the J gene TRBJ2-7; 8 positions agree with TRBD1. Germline CDR1 is LNHDA and CDR2 is SQIVND (reference sequence). The CDR3 has 14 residues. The V and J ends lost 5 bases and 8 bases, in that order; junction bases with no gene match: 11. The CDR3 loop is CASSPLAGGLQQYF. DNA of the CDR3: TGTGCCAGTAGTCCCTTGGCAGGGGGCTTGCAGCAGTACTTC.

V gene TRBV28 combines with J gene TRBJ1-1; 7 bases match TRBD1. With V trimmed by 7 bases and J by 4 bases, 6 bases remained unmatched. The CDR3 has 13 residues. Germline V gene data show CDR1 as MDHEN and CDR2 as SYDVKM. CDR3 nucleotides: TGTGCCAGCATTCGACAGGGAATCACTGAAGCTTTCTTT. Its translation is CASIRQGITEAFF.

The V and J genes are TRBV28 and TRBJ2-1; 8 nucleotides match TRBD1. Germline V gene lookup returns CDR1 MDHEN and CDR2 SYDVKM. The trim removed 5 bases at V and 6 bases at J, leaving 6 bases unmatched. CDR3 length: 14 amino acids. As DNA, the CDR3 is TGTGCCAGCAGTCCGGGACAGGCCTTCAATGAGCAGTTCTTC. This gives the protein CASSPGQAFNEQFF.

The V gene is TRBV7-2, the J gene TRBJ1-2; a possible D gene is TRBD1 (6 bases). The CDR3 totals 16 residues. CDR1 and CDR2 (germline): SGHTA, FQGNSA. The V gene lost 2 bases and the J gene lost 8 bases, with 21 bases spanning the gap. The CDR3 DNA reads TGTGCCAGCAGCTTATTTCTCGGTGGGCAGACAGGAGGCTACACCTTC. Its protein product is CASSLFLGGQTGGYTF.

The V gene is TRBV9, the J gene TRBJ2-7; 7 positions agree with TRBD2. The CDR3 contains 16 residues. Germline V CDR1 and CDR2: SGDLS, YYNGEE. After removal of 4 bases from V and 2 bases from J, the junction contained 12 bases not matched to a gene. The CDR3 nucleotides are TGTGCCAGCAGCCCACAAGGCGGGAGAACCACCTACGAGCAGTACTTC. Translating it yields CASSPQGGRTTYEQYF.